Below are 3 T cell receptor beta chains sequenced from a single sample in a study of blood T cell repertoires in COVID-19. TCRdb's copy holds only in-frame clones and misses some; the assay was immunoSEQ multiplex PCR. The data show about 110,000 clones, approximately 88% seen once. Sequencing was done on a sample of peripheral blood. These receptors all stem from a man aged 35-49 years with active or convalescent COVID-19.

J is TRBJ1-2 and V is TRBV27; 7 bases match TRBD1. Trimming removed 7 bases from V and 8 bases from J; junction bases left unmatched: 19. The CDR3 contains 16 residues. CDR1 is MNHEY, CDR2 SMNVEV, per germline (reference sequence). CDR3 sequence reads: CASTLKPTGDQGGYTF. In nucleotides, the CDR3 is TGTGCCAGCACCCTTAAGCCCACAGGGGATCAAGGAGGCTACACCTTC.

The chain employs TRBV19 and TRBJ1-2; 7 bases are a match to TRBD1. Per the germline V gene, CDR1 is LNHDA and CDR2 is SQIVND (reference sequence). The CDR3 sequence is 12 residues long. V was clipped by 6 bases and J by 7 bases; unmatched bases: 5. The CDR3 here is CASSTGVGGYTF. The CDR3, as DNA: TGTGCCAGTAGCACAGGGGTGGGTGGCTACACCTTC.

The gene calls are TRBV6-5 and TRBJ1-2; D ambiguous. The germline gives CDR1 MNHEY, CDR2 SVGAGI. The CDR3 is 12 amino acids. The germline V and J ends were trimmed by 5 bases and 6 bases, with 10 bases remaining between them. CDR3 bases: TGTGCCAGCAGTCCAGACAAGCATGGCTACACCTTC. Translation: CASSPDKHGYTF.